This T cell receptor beta chain is from a study of T cells after yellow fever vaccination. Whole-study results and caveats: It was the secondary response that reached its peak faster, day 5 versus 15, but it was weaker.

In regard to this clonotype: Its antigen is currently unknown.

Trimming cost V 0 bases and J 4 bases, with 8 bases left between them. Germline V CDR1 and CDR2: LGHNA, YSLEER. The CDR3 contains 14 residues. MiXCR, run by TCRdb on the 5' RACE reads, gives a single entry per CDR3 protein. This sample has some 600,000 distinct CDR3 sequences, with about 12% found just once. The sequences come from PBMCs, collected on the day of the yellow fever booster vaccination. The chain uses TRBV4-3 and TRBJ2-3; D gene ambiguous. The receptor comes from a man aged 25-40 years who received the YFV17D yellow fever vaccine. CDR3 sequence reads: CASSQDPAPDTQYF. The CDR3 DNA follows: TGCGCCAGCAGCCAAGATCCAGCTCCAGATACGCAGTATTTT.